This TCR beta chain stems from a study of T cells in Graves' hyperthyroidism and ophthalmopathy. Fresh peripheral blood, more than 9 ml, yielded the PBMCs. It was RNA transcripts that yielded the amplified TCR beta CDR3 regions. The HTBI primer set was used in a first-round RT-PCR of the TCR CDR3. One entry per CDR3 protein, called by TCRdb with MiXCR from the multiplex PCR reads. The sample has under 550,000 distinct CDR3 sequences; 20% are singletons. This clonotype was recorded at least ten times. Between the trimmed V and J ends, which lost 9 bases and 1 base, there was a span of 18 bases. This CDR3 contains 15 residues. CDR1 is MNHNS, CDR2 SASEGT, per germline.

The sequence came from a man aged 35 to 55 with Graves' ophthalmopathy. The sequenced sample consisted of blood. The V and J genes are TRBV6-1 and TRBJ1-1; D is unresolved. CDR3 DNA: TGTGCCAGTACGGGGAGAAGCGTTGGGAACACTGAAGCTTTCTTT. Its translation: CASTGRSVGNTEAFF.